This T cell receptor beta chain was identified during a study of cytomegalovirus exposure and HLA in healthy donors. Primers included in the PCR were 60 Vbeta and 13 Jbeta primers. Libraries were prepared by immunoSEQ multiplex PCR; TCRdb keeps only in-frame clonotypes and omits some of them. Altogether approximately 130,000 clones are present, about 81% being singletons, with the ten largest covering roughly 3%. Points from the study as a whole: Apart from CMV serostatus, no immune exposure information was available.

Germline CDR1 reads SGHVS; CDR2 reads FQNEAQ. J lost 0 bases, V lost 5 bases, and 13 bases had no gene match. The CDR3 is made up of 17 amino acids. These donors counted as nominally healthy when sampled, but unrecorded immune exposures were likely. About this clone itself: The antigen is unknown.

Source material: PBMCs. This TCR was sampled from a woman between 40 and 55 years old in good health and CMV-seropositive. The gene calls are TRBV7-8 and TRBJ2-7; 7 nucleotides line up with TRBD1. This CDR3 reads CASSRHPWTGDSYEQYF. CDR3 sequence (DNA): TGTGCCAGCAGCAGGCACCCTTGGACAGGAGACTCCTACGAGCAGTACTTC.